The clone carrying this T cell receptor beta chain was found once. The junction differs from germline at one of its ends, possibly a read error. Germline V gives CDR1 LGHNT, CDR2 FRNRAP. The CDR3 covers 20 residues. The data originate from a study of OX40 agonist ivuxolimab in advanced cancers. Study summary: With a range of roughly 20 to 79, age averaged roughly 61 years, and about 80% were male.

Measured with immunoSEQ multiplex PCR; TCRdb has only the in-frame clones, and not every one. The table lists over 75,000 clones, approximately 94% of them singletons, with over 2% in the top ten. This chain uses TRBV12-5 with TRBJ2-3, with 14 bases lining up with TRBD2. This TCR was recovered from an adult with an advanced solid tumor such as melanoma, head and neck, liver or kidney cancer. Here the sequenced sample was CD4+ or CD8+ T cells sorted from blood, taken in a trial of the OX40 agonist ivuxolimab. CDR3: CASGYPLDPTSGGATHTQYF. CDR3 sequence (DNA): TGTGCTAGTGGTTACCCTTTAGACCCGACTAGCGGGGGGGCCACACATACGCAGTATTTT.